This passage covers 16 T cell receptor beta chains from one sample sequenced in a study of CD8 T cells in Susac syndrome. Reverse transcription of about 0.5 to 1 ug RNA was carried out with random hexamers. MiXCR, run by TCRdb on the immunoSEQ multiplex PCR reads, gives a single entry per CDR3 protein. The sample has under 200,000 distinct CDR3 sequences, around 95% seen once. The material sequenced was CD8+ T cells from PBMCs. The receptors originated from a human donor with Susac syndrome.

The chain carries TRBV25-1 and TRBJ2-7; D is undetermined. Germline V lookup: CDR1 MGHDK, CDR2 SYGVNS. This CDR3 has 12 residues. V was cut by 6 bases and J by 4 bases, with 10 bases left in between. CDR3 region: CASRTGPYEQYF. The CDR3 bases are TGTGCCAGCAGGACGGGTCCTTACGAGCAGTACTTC.

This chain connects TRBV10-2 to TRBJ2-5; no firm D call. Trimming took off 5 bases at V and 6 bases at J, with 10 bases between the two ends. The CDR3 is 12 amino acids. From germline, CDR1 is WSHSY and CDR2 SAAADI. In DNA form, the CDR3 reads TGCGCCAGCAGTTCTTCCCCCAAGACCCAGTACTTC. Its protein product is CASSSSPKTQYF.

V gene TRBV9 combines with J gene TRBJ1-1, with 7 bases lining up with TRBD1. V lost 3 bases to trimming and J lost 0 bases; unmatched junction nucleotides: 5. CDR1 is SGDLS and CDR2 is YYNGEE in the germline V gene. This CDR3 has 15 residues. CDR3 in DNA: TGTGCCAGCAGCGGGGGACAGAGGATGAACACTGAAGCTTTCTTT. Amino acids: CASSGGQRMNTEAFF.

The CDR3 nucleotides read TGTGCCAGCAGCTTAGTAACGGGGGCAGCATACAATGAGCAGTTCTTC. Translated: CASSLVTGAAYNEQFF. The chain is built from TRBV7-9 and TRBJ2-1; tentatively, D is TRBD1 or TRBD2 (6 bases each). CDR1 and CDR2 from the germline V gene are SEHNR and FQNEAQ (reference sequence). Trimming left V 1 base short and J 4 bases short, with 14 bases between. The CDR3 covers 16 residues. The complete variable domain, with remaining parts taken from reference TRBV7-9 and TRBJ2-1, reads DTGVSQNPRHKITKRGQNVTFRCDPISEHNRLYWYRQTLGQGPEFLTYFQNEAQLEKSRLLSDRFSAERPKGSFSTLEIQRTEQGDSAMYLCASSLVTGAAYNEQFFGPGTRLTVL.

This clonotype was seen just once. The J gene is TRBJ2-6, the V gene TRBV29-1; D is perhaps TRBD1 (5 bases). CDR1 is SQVTM and CDR2 is ANQGSEA in the germline V gene. The CDR3 runs 15 residues. Trimming removed 2 bases at V and 4 bases at J, with 12 bases between. CDR3 loop: CSVENVGRGANVLTF. The CDR3 coding sequence is TGCAGCGTTGAAAATGTGGGGCGCGGGGCCAACGTCCTGACTTTC. The variable domain in full, completed from reference TRBV29-1 and TRBJ2-6, reads SAVISQKPSRDICQRGTSLTIQCQVDSQVTMMFWYRQQPGQSLTLIATANQGSEATYESGFVIDKFPISRPNLTFSTLTVSNMSPEDSSIYLCSVENVGRGANVLTFGAGSRLTVL.

This rearrangement joins TRBV6-4 to TRBJ2-7, with D unresolved. This CDR3 has 13 residues. V lost 1 base and J lost 3, with 7 bases in between. CDR1 is MRHNA and CDR2 is SNTAGT in the germline V gene. CDR3 DNA sequence: TGTGCCAGCAGTGACTACTGTCACTACGAGCAGTACTTC. This codes for CASSDYCHYEQYF.

The chain uses TRBV20-1 and TRBJ2-5; no clear D. V lost 6 bases and J lost 3, with 20 bases in between. The CDR3 covers 15 residues. Germline lookup yields CDR1 DFQATT and CDR2 SNEGSKA (reference sequence). The CDR3 DNA reads as TGCAGTGCCACTTCCCAGGCGGAGAGGAAAGAGACCCAGTACTTC. It translates to CSATSQAERKETQYF.

The chain joins TRBV5-4 to TRBJ1-2, with D possibly being TRBD1 (6 bases). Between the trimmed V and J ends, which lost 2 bases and 3 bases, there was a span of 14 bases. Germline V gene lookup returns CDR1 SGHNT and CDR2 YYREEE (reference sequence). The CDR3 consists of 15 residues. The CDR3 sequence: CASSFSGGADYGYTF. The CDR3 bases are TGTGCCAGCAGCTTTAGCGGGGGCGCTGACTATGGCTACACCTTC.

This sequence joins TRBV12-3 or TRBV12-4 and TRBJ2-7; a weak D match, TRBD1 (6 bases). V gave up 7 bases and J gave up 12 bases, with 19 bases separating them. The CDR3 sequence is 12 residues long. CDR3 nucleotides: TGTGCCAGCACCGCCCGAGACAGGACATTGTACTTC. Amino acids: CASTARDRTLYF.

This clonotype has just one count. This chain links TRBV9 with TRBJ2-1, with 10 bases that match TRBD2. The CDR3 has 14 amino acids. The germline V gene encodes CDR1 SGDLS and CDR2 YYNGEE. The V gene end was trimmed by 2 bases and the J gene end by 6 bases; junction bases not matched to a gene: 2. In DNA form, the CDR3 reads TGTGCCAGCAGCGTGGCTAGCGGGAGCAATGAGCAGTTCTTC. It yields the protein CASSVASGSNEQFF.

The chain recombines TRBV4-1 with TRBJ2-5; 11 positions agree with TRBD2. The CDR3 runs to 17 residues. Germline CDR1 reads MGHRA; CDR2 reads YSYEKL. Unmatched junction bases numbered 9, after V lost 1 base and J lost 5 bases. The CDR3 sequence: CASSQGPGLAGGETQYF. For the CDR3, the DNA is TGCGCCAGCAGCCAAGGTCCTGGGTTAGCGGGGGGGGAGACCCAGTACTTC.

This chain uses TRBV5-1 with TRBJ2-7; possibly TRBD2 for D (7 bases). Looked up from germline, CDR1 is SGHRS and CDR2 is YFSETQ. Trimming took 0 bases from V and 6 from J, leaving 13 bases between them. CDR3 size: 14 residues. The CDR3 nucleotides read TGCGCCAGCAGCTTGGAGGGCGGGGGCCGCGAGCAGTACTTC. Protein: CASSLEGGGREQYF.

The chain combines TRBV20-1 with TRBJ1-2; 9 nucleotides match TRBD1. CDR1 is DFQATT, CDR2 SNEGSKA, per germline (reference sequence). The CDR3 covers 14 residues. V lost 3 bases to trimming and J lost 8 bases; unmatched junction nucleotides: 10. The CDR3 coding sequence is TGCAGTGCTAGTTCCGGGACAGGGTCCGCCGGCTACACCTTC. Translated: CSASSGTGSAGYTF.

This sequence joins TRBV4-1 and TRBJ2-7; D might be TRBD1 or TRBD2, each matching 5 bases. The length of the CDR3 is 15 residues. Germline V CDR1 and CDR2: MGHRA, YSYEKL. Trimming pared 6 bases from V and 2 bases from J, leaving 17 bases between. CDR3 region: CASRITRDGAYEQYF. The CDR3, as DNA: TGCGCCAGCAGAATCACCAGGGACGGCGCCTACGAGCAGTACTTC.

This chain links TRBV11-2 with TRBJ2-7; D not resolved. V was pared by 0 bases and J by 0 bases, with 12 bases between. Germline CDR1 is SGHAT and CDR2 is FQNNGV. The length of the CDR3 is 16 residues. CDR3 nucleotides: TGTGCCAGCAGCTTAGAAGGACGGGCCCGCTCCTACGAGCAGTACTTC. This codes for CASSLEGRARSYEQYF.

V and J are TRBV9 and TRBJ2-1, with 10 nucleotides matching TRBD2. With 3 bases clipped from V and 10 bases from J, the junction kept 7 bases outside the gene matches. This CDR3 region has 14 residues. Germline loops: CDR1 SGDLS, CDR2 YYNGEE. CDR3 sequence: CASSARGLAWEQFF. For the CDR3, the DNA is TGTGCCAGCAGCGCCCGGGGACTAGCGTGGGAGCAGTTCTTC.